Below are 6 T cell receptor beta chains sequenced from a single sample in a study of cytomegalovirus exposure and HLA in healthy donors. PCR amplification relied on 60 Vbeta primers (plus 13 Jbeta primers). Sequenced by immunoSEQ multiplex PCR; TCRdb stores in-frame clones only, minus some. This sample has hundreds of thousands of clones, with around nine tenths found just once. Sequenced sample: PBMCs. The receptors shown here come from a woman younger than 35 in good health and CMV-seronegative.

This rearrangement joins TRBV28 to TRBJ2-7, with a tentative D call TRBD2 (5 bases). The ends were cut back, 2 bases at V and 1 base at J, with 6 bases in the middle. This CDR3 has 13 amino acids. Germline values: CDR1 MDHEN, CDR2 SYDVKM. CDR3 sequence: CASSLRDSYEQYF. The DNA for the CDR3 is TGTGCCAGCAGTTTACGGGATTCCTACGAGCAGTACTTC. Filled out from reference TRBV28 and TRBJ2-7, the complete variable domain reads DVKVTQSSRYLVKRTGEKVFLECVQDMDHENMFWYRQDPGLGLRLIYFSYDVKMKEKGDIPEGYSVSREKKERFSLILESASTNQTSMYLCASSLRDSYEQYFGPGTRLTVT.

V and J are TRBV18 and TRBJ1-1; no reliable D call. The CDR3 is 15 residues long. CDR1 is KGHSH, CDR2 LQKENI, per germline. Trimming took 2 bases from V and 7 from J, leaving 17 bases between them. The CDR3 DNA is TGTGCCAGCTCACCAATTGACGCGGTGATAGGTGAAGCTTTCTTT. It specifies CASSPIDAVIGEAFF.

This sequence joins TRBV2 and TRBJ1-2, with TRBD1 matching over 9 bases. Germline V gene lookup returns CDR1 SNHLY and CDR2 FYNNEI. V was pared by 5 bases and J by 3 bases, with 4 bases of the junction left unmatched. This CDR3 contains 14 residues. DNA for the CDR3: TGTGCCAGCAGTCGACAGGGGGTAGACTATGGCTACACCTTC. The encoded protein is CASSRQGVDYGYTF. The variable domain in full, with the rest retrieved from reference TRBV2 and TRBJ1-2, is EPEVTQTPSHQVTQMGQEVILRCVPISNHLYFYWYRQILGQKVEFLVSFYNNEISEKSEIFDDQFSVERPDGSNFTLKIRSTKLEDSAMYFCASSRQGVDYGYTFGSGTRLTVV.

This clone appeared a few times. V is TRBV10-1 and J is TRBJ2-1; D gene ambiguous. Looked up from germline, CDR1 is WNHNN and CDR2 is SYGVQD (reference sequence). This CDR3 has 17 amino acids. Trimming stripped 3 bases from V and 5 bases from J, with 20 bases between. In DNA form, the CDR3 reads TGCGCCAGCAGTGATTTTTCTACGAGCAGGTCCAACAATGAGCAGTTCTTC. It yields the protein CASSDFSTSRSNNEQFF.

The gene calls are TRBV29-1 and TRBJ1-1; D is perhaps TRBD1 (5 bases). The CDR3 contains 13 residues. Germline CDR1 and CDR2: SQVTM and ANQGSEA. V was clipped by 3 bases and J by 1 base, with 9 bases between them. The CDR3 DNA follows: TGCAGCGTTGATTCCAGGGCGAACACTGAAGCTTTCTTT. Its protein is CSVDSRANTEAFF.

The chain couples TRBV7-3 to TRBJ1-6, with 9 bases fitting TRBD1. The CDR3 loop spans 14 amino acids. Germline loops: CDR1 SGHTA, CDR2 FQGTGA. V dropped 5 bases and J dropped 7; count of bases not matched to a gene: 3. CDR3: CASSRDRENSPLHF. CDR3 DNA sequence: TGTGCCAGCAGCAGGGACAGGGAAAATTCACCCCTCCACTTT.